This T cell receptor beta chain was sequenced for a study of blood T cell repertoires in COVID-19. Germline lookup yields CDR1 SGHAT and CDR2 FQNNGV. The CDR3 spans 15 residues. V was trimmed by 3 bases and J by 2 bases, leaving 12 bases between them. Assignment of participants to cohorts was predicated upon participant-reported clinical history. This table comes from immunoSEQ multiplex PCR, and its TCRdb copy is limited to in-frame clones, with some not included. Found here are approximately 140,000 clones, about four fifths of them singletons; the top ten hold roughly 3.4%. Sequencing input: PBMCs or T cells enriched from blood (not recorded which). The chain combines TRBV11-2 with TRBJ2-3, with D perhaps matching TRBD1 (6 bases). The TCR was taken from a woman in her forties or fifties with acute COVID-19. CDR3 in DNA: TGTGCCAGCAGCTTCCAGGGGCTCAACACAGATACGCAGTATTTT. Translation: CASSFQGLNTDTQYF.